What follows is one T cell receptor (beta chain) and its context. This clone was seen a few times. Its antigen is still unknown. No base quality values were provided; no much bigger clone lies one nucleotide off. All of the isolated RNA was reverse transcribed with the High Capacity cDNA Reverse Transcription Kit, so expressed TCRB transcripts were sequenced. Naive, central memory and regulatory T cell samples underwent deep immunoSEQ sequencing, averaging roughly 3.3 million total reads per sample. After sorted cells were lysed in RLT buffer, RNA was extracted with DNase-treated RNeasy Micro or Mini kits, with the choice depending on cell number. Each cell subset was processed separately to prevent cross-contamination, with patient and healthy donor samples processed together. The immunoSEQ multiplex PCR was used to amplify TCRB sequences from cDNA, generating 87-bp fragments that spanned the CDR3 region. The amplicons were sequenced using the Illumina HiSeq platform. The original methods were these. PCR bias was corrected computationally using synthetic template baselines, and reads within Hamming distance 2 were collapsed, with unmergeable singletons discarded. By aligning reads against IMGT, V, D and J genes, CDR3 length, and insertions or deletions at six rearrangement sites were assigned. Within each subset, clonotype counts were normalized to the number of sorted cells before true diversity and Gini coefficients were calculated with the tcR R package. The overlap coefficient, calculated on TCRB nucleotide sequences, was used to measure repertoire sharing. Out-of-frame TCRB sequences from naive cells were analyzed to stand in for the pre-selection repertoire. TCRdb took over this immuneACCESS table, retaining in-frame rearrangements with V and J assigned. Such tables are incomplete; in checked studies, under half of the missing clones stem from an unresolved V gene, and the remainder is unexplained. For V, J and clone size, that table is used; D and trimming come from the DNA. Within this sample are about 660,000 clones, with roughly an eighth of them counted one time only. Roughly 0.04% of the sample goes to the ten largest clones.

This sample is drawn from a study of beta chain features in type 1 diabetes (dated by TCRdb to the late 2010s). For the study in its entirety: Mean age, gender distribution, total cell number and subset yield were not different between patients and healthy donors. A total of over 90,000,000 sorted cells were examined across all samples, and a strong correlation was observed between cell number per subset and RNA yield. The study compared TCRB repertoires of sorted circulating CD4+ T cell subsets between recently diagnosed type 1 diabetes patients and matched healthy donors. Whereas all 30 or so donors provided naive and central memory subsets, regulatory and stem cell-like memory subsets were isolated from just 8 patients and roughly 8 healthy donors. General findings and caveats noted by the study authors: Patients with type 1 diabetes made fewer insertions and deleted more nucleotides at VDJ recombination sites, implying thymic rearrangement abnormalities. In all four CD4+ subsets, TCRB CDR3 length was moderately but significantly shorter in type 1 diabetes patients. Shorter templates might be favored by PCR, yet because patient and control samples were amplified and corrected together, any such skew would affect both groups equally. Because small numbers of individuals were included in the HLA sub-analyses, any influence of HLA type on TCRB rearrangement was left unresolved. Naive, central memory and regulatory TCRB repertoires appeared to be more alike among patients than among healthy donors. Because cDNA was sequenced instead of genomic DNA, highly expressing activated cells could be over-represented, though the groups showed no difference in activation or CD3 levels.

A single peripheral blood draw of around 120 mL on average was collected from each donor into heparinised tubes. A BD FACSAria II was used to sort naive, central memory, regulatory and stem cell-like memory CD4+ T cells with a panel that included CD45RO, CCR7, CD25, CD127, CD95 and CD27. A purity above 98% was achieved for all sorted populations. PBMCs were isolated immediately by Lymphoprep density gradient centrifugation and stained directly without culture. Samples were stained and sorted in pairs, with one healthy donor and one patient per experiment, so that batch effects were minimized. The CDR3 contains 14 residues, cysteine and phenylalanine counted. Kept here is only the CDR3 DNA, which spans 42 bases and is read in frame from base 1. Looking up the germline V gene yields CDR1 MGHDK and CDR2 SYGVNS. The junction shows trimming of 5 bases on V and 6 bases on J, and the gene matches do not reach 6 bases of it.

What was sequenced was naive CD4+ T cells from blood. Taken with the paper, the label for cell subset or site translates to: true naive CD4+ T cells. The chain is assembled from TRBV25-1 and TRBJ2-3; 9 bases in the middle match TRBD2. This TCR was sampled from a man between 18 and 35 years old with type 1 diabetes. The DNA sequence reads TGTGCCAGCAGTCGTAGCGGGAGCCTGGATACGCAGTATTTT. Translation gives CASSRSGSLDTQYF.